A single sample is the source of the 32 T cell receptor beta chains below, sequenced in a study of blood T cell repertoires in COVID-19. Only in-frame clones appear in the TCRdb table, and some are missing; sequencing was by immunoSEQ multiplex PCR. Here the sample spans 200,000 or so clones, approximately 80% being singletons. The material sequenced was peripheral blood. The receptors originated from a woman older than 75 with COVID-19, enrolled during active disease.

The CDR3 spells CASSPSLAGATDTQYF. The CDR3 DNA reads TGTGCCAGCAGCCCCAGCCTAGCGGGGGCCACAGATACGCAGTATTTT. The gene calls are TRBV7-6 and TRBJ2-3; 10 nucleotides align to TRBD2. CDR1 is SGHVS and CDR2 is FNYEAQ in the germline V gene. The CDR3 totals 16 residues. V lost 5 bases to trimming and J lost 2 bases; unmatched junction nucleotides: 7.

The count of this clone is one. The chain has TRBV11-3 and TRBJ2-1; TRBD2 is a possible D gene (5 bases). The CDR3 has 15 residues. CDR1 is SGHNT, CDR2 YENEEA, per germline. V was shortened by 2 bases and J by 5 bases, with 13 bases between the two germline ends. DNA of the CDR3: TGTGCCAGCAGCTTATCTAGCCGCGGAAACAATGAGCAGTTCTTC. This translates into CASSLSSRGNNEQFF. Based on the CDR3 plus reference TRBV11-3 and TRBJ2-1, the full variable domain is EAGVVQSPRYKIIEKKQPVAFWCNPISGHNTLYWYLQNLGQGPELLIRYENEEAVDDSQLPKDRFSAERLKGVDSTLKIQPAELGDSAVYLCASSLSSRGNNEQFFGPGTRLTVL.

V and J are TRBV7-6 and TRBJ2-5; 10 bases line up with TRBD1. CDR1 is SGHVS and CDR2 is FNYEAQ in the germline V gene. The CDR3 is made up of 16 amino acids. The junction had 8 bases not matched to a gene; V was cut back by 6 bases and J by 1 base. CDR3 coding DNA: TGTGCCAGCAGGGCCGGGACAGGGGCGGCCCAAGAGACCCAGTACTTC. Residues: CASRAGTGAAQETQYF.

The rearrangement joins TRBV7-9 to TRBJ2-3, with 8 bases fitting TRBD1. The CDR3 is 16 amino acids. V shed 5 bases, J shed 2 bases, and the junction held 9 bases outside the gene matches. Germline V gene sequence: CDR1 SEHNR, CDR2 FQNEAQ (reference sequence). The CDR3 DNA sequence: TGTGCCAGCAGCCAAGGACAGGGATGGGTCACAGATACGCAGTATTTT. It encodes CASSQGQGWVTDTQYF. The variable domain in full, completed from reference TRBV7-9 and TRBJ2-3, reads DTGVSQNPRHKITKRGQNVTFRCDPISEHNRLYWYRQTLGQGPEFLTYFQNEAQLEKSRLLSDRFSAERPKGSFSTLEIQRTEQGDSAMYLCASSQGQGWVTDTQYFGPGTRLTVL.

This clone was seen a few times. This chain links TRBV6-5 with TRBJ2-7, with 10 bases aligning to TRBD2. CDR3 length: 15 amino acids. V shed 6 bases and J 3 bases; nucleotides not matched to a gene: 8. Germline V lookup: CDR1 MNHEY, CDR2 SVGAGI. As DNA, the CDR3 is TGTGCCAGCAGCGTAACCCTAGCGGGAGTCTACGAGCAGTACTTC. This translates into CASSVTLAGVYEQYF.

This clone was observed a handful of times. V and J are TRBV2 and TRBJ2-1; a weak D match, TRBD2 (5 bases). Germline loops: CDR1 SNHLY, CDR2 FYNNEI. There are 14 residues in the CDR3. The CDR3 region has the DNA TGTGCAGAACGAGCTAGCAACTCCTACAATGAGCAGTTCTTC. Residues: CAERASNSYNEQFF.

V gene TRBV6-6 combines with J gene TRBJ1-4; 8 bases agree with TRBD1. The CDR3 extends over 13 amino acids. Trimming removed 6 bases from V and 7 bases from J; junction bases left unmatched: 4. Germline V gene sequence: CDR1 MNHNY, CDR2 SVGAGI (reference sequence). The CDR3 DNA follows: TGTGCCAGCAGGCTACAGGGGGGTGAAAAACTGTTTTTT. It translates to CASRLQGGEKLFF.

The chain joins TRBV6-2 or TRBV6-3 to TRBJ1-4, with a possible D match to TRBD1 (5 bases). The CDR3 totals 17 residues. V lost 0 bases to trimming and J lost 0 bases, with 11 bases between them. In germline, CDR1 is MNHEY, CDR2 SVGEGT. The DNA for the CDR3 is TGTGCCAGCAGTTACTCGCAGGAGGGGACAACTAATGAAAAACTGTTTTTT. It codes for CASSYSQEGTTNEKLFF.

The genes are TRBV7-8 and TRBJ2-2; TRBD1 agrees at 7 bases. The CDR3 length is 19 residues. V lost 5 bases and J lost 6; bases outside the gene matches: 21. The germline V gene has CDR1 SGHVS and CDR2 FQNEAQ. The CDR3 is CASSKDRAPGISKAGELFF. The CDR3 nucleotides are TGTGCCAGCAGCAAAGACAGGGCTCCAGGGATATCAAAGGCCGGGGAGCTGTTTTTT.

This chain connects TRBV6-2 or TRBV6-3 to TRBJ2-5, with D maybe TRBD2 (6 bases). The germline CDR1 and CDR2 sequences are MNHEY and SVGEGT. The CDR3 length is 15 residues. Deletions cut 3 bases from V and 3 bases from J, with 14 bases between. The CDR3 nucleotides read TGTGCCAGCAGTTATGGGTGGGGCGGGAAAGAGACCCAGTACTTC. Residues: CASSYGWGGKETQYF.

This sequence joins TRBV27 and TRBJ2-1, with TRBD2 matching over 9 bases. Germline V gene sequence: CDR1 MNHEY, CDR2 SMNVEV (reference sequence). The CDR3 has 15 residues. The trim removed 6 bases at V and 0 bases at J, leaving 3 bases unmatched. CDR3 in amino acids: CASSISGSSYNEQFF. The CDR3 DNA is TGTGCCAGCAGCATTAGCGGGAGCTCCTACAATGAGCAGTTCTTC.

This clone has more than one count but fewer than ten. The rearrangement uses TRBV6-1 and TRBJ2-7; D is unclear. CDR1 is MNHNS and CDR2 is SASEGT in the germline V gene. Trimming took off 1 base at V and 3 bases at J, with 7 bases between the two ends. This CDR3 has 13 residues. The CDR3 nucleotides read TGTGCCAGCAGTGAAGTTGGGCGCTACGAGCAGTACTTC. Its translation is CASSEVGRYEQYF.

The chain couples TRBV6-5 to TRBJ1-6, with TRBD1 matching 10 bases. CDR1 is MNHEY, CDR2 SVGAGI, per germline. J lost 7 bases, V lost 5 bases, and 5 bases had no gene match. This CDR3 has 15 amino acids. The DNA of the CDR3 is TGTGCCAGCAGTCCCCCGGACAGGGGGAATTCACCCCTCCACTTT. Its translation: CASSPPDRGNSPLHF.

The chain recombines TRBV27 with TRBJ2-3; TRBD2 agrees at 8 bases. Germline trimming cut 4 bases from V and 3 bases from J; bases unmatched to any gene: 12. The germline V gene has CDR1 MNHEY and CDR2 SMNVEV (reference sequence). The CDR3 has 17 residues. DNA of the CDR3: TGTGCCAGCAGTTCAATACCGCGGGGGGCGAGTACAGATACGCAGTATTTT. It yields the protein CASSSIPRGASTDTQYF.

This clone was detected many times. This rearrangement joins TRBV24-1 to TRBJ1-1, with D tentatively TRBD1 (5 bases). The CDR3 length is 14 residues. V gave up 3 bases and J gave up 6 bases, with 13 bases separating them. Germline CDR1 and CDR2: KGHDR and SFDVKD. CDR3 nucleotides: TGTGCCACCAGTGATGCTAGGGGTATGGCTGAAGCTTTCTTT. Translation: CATSDARGMAEAFF.

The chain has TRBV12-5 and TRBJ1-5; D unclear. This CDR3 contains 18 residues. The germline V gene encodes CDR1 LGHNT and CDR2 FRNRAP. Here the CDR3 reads CAQNEEGGSTASNQPQHF. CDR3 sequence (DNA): TGTGCCCAAAATGAGGAGGGAGGGAGCACCGCCAGCAATCAGCCCCAGCATTTT.

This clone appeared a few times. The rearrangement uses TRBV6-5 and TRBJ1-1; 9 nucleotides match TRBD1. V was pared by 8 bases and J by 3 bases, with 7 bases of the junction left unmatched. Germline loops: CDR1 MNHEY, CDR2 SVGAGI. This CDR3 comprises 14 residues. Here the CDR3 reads CASSRQGGYTEAFF. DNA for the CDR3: TGTGCCAGCTCGAGACAGGGGGGGTACACTGAAGCTTTCTTT.

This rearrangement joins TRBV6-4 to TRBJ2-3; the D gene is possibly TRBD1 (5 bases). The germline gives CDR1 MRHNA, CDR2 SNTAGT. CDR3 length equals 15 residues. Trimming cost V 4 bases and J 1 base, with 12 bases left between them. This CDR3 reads CASSVGQAGTDTQYF. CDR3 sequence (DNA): TGTGCCAGCAGTGTGGGGCAGGCCGGCACAGATACGCAGTATTTT.

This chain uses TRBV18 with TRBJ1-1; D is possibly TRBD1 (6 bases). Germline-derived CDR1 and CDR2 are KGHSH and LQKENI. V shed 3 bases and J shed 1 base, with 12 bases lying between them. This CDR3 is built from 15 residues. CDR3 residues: CASSPAGDWNTEAFF. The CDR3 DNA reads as TGTGCCAGCTCACCCGCAGGGGATTGGAACACTGAAGCTTTCTTT.

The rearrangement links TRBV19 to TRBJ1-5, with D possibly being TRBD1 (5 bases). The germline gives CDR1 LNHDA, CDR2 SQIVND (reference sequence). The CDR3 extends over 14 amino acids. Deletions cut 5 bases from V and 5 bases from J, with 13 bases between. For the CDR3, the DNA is TGTGCCAGTAGTCCCCGACGGGACTATCAGCCCCAGCATTTT. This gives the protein CASSPRRDYQPQHF.

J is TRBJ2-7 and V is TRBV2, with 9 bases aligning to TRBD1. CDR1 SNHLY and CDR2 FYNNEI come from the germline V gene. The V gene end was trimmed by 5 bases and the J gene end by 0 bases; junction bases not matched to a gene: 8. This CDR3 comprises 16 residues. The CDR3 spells CASSTAGTGTSYEQYF. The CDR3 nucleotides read TGTGCCAGCAGTACAGCCGGGACAGGGACCTCCTACGAGCAGTACTTC.

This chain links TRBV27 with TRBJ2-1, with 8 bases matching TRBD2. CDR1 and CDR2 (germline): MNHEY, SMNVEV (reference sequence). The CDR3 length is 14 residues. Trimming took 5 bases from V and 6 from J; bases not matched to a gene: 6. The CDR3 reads CASSEAGEGNEQFF. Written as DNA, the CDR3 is TGTGCCAGCAGTGAAGCGGGAGAAGGCAATGAGCAGTTCTTC.

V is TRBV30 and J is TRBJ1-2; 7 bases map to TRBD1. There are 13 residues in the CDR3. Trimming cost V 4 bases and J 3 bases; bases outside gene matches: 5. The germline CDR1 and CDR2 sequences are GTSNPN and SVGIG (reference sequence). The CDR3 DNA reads TGTGCCTGGAACGACAGGGCGGACTATGGCTACACCTTC. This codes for CAWNDRADYGYTF.

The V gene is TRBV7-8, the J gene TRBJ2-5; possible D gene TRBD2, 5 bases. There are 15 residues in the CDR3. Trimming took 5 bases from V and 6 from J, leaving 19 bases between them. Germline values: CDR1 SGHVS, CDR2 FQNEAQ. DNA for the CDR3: TGTGCCAGCAGCCCCTCCTCGAGCGGCAGGAAGACCCAGTACTTC. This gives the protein CASSPSSSGRKTQYF.

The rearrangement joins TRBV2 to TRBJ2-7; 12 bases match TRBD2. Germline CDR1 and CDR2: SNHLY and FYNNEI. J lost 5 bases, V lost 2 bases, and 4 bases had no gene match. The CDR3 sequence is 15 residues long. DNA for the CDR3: TGTGCCAGCAGTGAATGGACTAGCGGGGATGACGAGCAGTACTTC. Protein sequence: CASSEWTSGDDEQYF.

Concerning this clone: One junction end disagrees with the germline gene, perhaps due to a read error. The CDR3 DNA reads TGTGCCGGCAGTTGGACAGAAGAGACCCAGTACTTC. Translating it yields CAGSWTEETQYF. The J gene is TRBJ2-5, the V gene TRBV2; TRBD1 might be the D (6 bases). This CDR3 has 12 amino acids. Germline lookup yields CDR1 SNHLY and CDR2 FYNNEI.

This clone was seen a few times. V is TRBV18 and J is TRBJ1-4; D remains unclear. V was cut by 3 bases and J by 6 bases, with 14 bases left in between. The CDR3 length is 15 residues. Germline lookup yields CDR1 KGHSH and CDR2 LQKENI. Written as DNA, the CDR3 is TGTGCCAGCTCACCCTGGGCTGAGACCCATGAAAAACTGTTTTTT. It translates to CASSPWAETHEKLFF. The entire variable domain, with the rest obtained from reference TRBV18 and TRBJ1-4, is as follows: NAGVMQNPRHLVRRRGQEARLRCSPMKGHSHVYWYRQLPEEGLKFMVYLQKENIIDESGMPKERFSAEFPKEGPSILRIQQVVRGDSAAYFCASSPWAETHEKLFFGSGTQLSVL.

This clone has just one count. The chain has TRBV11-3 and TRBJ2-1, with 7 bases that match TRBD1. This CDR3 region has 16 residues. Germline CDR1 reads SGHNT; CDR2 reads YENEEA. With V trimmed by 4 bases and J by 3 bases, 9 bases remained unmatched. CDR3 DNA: TGTGCCAGCAGCTCAAGGAAGGGGGCTAACTACAATGAGCAGTTCTTC. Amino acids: CASSSRKGANYNEQFF.

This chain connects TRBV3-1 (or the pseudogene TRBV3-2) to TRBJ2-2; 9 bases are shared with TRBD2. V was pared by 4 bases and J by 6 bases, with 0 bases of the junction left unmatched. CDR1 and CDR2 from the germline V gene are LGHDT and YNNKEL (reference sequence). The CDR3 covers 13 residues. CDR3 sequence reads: CASSRLAAGELFF. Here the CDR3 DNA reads TGTGCCAGCAGCCGACTAGCGGCCGGGGAGCTGTTTTTT.

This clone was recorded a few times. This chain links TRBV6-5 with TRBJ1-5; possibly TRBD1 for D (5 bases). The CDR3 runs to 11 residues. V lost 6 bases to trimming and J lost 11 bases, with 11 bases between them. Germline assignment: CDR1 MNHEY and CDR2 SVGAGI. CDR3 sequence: CASRQAQAQHF. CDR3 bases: TGTGCCAGCAGACAGGCCCAGGCCCAGCATTTT.

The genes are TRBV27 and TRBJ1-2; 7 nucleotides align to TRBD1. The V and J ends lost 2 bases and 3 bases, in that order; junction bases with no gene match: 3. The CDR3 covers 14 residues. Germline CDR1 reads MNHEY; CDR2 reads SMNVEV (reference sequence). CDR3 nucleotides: TGTGCCAGCAGTTTAACAGGGGCCTACTATGGCTACACCTTC. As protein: CASSLTGAYYGYTF.

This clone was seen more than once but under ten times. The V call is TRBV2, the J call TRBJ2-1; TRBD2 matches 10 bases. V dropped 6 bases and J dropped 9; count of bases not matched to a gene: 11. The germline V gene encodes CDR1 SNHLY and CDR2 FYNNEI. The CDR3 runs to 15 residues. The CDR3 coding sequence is TGTGCCAGCAGGAGACTAGCGGGCAAAAGGGGTGAGCAGTTCTTC. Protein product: CASRRLAGKRGEQFF.